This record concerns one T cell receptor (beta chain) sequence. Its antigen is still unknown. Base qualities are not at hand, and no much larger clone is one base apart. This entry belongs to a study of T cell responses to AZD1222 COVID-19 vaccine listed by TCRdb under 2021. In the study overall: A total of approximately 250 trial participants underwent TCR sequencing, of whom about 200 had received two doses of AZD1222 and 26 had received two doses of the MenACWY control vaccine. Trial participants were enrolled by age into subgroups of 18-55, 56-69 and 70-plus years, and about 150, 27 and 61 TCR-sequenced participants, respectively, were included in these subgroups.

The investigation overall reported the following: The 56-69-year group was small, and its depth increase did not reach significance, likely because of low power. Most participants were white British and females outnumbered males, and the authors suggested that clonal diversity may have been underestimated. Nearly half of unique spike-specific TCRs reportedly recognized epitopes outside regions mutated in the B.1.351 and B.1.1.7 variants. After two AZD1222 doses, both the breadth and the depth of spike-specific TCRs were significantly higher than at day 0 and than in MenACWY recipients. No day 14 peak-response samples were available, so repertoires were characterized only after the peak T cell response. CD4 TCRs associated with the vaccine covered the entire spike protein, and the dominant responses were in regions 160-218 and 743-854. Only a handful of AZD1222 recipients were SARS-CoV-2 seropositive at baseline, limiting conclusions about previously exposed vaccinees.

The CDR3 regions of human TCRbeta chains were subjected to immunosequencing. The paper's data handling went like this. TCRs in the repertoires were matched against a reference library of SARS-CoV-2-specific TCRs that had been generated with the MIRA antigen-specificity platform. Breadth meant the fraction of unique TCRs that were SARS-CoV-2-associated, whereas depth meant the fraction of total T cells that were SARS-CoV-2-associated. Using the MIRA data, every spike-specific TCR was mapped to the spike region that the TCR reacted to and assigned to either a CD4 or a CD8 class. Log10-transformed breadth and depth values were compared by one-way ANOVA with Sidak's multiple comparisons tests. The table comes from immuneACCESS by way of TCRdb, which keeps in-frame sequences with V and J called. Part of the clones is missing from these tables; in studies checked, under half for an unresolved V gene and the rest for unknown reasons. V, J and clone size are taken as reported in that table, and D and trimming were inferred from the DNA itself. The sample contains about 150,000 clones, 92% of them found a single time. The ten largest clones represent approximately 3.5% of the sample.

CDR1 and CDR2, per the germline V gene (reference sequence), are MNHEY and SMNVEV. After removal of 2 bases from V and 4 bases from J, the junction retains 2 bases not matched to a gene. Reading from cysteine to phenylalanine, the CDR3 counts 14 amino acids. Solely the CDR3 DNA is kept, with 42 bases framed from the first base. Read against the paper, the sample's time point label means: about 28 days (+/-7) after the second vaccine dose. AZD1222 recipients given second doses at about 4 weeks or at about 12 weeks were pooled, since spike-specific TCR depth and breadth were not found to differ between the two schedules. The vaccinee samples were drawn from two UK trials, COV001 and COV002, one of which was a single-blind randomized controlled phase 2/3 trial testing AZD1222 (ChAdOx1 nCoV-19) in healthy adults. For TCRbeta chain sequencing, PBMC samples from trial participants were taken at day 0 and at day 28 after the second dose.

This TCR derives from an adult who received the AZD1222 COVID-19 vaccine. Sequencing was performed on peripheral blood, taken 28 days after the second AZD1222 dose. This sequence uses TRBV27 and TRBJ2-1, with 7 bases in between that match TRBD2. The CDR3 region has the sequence CASSLTSEYNEQFF. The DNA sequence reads TGTGCCAGCAGTTTAACTAGCGAGTACAATGAGCAGTTCTTC.